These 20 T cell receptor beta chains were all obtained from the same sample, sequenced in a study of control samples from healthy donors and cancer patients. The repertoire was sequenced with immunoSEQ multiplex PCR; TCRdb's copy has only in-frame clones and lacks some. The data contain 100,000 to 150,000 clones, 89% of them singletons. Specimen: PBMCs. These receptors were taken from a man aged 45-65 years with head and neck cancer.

In DNA, the CDR3 is TGTGCCAGCAGTCCGGTAGAGGGGAACTACGAGCAGTACTTC. This translates into CASSPVEGNYEQYF. The genes are TRBV3-1 (or the pseudogene TRBV3-2) and TRBJ2-7; possibly TRBD1 or TRBD2 for D (5 bases each). CDR3 length equals 14 residues. Per germline, CDR1 LGHDT and CDR2 YNNKEL (reference sequence). V lost 6 bases and J 3 bases, leaving 15 bases between the germline ends.

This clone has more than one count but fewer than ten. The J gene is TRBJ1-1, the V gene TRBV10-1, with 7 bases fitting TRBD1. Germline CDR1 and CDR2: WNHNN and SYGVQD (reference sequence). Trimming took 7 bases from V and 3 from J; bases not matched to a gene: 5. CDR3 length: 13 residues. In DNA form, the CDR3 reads TGCGCCAGCAAACAGGGGCCGGACACTGAAGCTTTCTTT. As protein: CASKQGPDTEAFF.

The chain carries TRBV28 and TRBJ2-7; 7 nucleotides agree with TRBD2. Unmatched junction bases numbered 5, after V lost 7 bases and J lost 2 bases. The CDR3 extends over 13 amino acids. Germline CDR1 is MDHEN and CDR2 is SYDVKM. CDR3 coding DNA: TGTGCCAGCACCTCAGCGGGGACCTACGAGCAGTACTTC. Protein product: CASTSAGTYEQYF.

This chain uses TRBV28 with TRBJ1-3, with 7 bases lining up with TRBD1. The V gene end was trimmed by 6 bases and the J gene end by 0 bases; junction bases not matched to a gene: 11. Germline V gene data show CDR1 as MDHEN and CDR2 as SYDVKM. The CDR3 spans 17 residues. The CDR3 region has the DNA TGTGCCAGCAGCTCCCCAGGACAGGCGAACTCTGGAAACACCATATATTTT. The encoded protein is CASSSPGQANSGNTIYF.

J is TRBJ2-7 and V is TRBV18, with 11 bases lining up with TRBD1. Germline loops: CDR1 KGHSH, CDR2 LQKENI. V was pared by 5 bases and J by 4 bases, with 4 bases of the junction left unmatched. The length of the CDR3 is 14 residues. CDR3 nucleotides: TGTGCCAGCTCAACCGGGACAGGGGGTTACGAGCAGTACTTC. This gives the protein CASSTGTGGYEQYF.

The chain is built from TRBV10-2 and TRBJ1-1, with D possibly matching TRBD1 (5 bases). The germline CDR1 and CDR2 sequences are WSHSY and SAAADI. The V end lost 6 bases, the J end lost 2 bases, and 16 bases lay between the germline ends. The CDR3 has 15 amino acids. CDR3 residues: CASSFPQGVNTEAFF. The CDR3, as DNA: TGCGCCAGCAGCTTTCCCCAGGGAGTAAACACTGAAGCTTTCTTT.

The CDR3 reads CASSSSGTAYEQYF. CDR3 nucleotides: TGTGCCAGCAGTTCCTCCGGGACTGCCTACGAGCAGTACTTC. The V call is TRBV27, the J call TRBJ2-7, with D tentatively TRBD2 (6 bases). V was clipped by 4 bases and J by 2 bases, with 12 bases between them. The germline V gene encodes CDR1 MNHEY and CDR2 SMNVEV (reference sequence). This CDR3 is built from 14 residues.

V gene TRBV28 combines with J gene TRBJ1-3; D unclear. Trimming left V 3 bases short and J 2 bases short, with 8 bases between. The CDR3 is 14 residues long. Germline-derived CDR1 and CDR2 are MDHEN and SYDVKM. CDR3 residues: CASSLHSAGNTIYF. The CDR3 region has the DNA TGTGCCAGCAGTTTGCACTCGGCTGGAAACACCATATATTTT.

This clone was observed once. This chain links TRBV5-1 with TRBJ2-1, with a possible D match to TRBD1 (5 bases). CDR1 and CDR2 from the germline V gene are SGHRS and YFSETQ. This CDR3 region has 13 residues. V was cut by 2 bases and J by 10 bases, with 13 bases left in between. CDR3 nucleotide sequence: TGCGCCAGCAGCTTAACAGGAAGTTACGAGCAGTTCTTC. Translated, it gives CASSLTGSYEQFF.

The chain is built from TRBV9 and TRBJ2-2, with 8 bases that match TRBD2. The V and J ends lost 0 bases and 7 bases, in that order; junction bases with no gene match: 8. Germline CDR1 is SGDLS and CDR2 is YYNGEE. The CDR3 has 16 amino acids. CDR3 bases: TGTGCCAGCAGCGTAGTTGGAGCGGGAGTTGTCGGGGAGCTGTTTTTT. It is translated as CASSVVGAGVVGELFF.

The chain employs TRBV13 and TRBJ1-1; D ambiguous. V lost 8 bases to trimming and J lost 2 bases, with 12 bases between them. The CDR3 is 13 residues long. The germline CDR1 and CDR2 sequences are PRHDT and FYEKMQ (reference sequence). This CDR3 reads CASAWTANTEAFF. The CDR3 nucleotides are TGTGCCAGCGCCTGGACGGCTAACACTGAAGCTTTCTTT.

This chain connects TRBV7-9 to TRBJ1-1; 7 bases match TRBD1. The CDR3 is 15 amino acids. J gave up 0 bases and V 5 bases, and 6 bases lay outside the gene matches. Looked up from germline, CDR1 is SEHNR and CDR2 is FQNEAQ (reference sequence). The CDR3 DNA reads TGTGCCAGCAGCATGCCGGGACAGCTGAACACTGAAGCTTTCTTT. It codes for CASSMPGQLNTEAFF.

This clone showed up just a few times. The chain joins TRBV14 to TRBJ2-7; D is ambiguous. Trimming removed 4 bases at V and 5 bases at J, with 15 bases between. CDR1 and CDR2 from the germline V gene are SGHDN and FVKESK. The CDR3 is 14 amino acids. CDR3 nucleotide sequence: TGTGCCAGCAGCCCGCTGTTCTACCCAAACGAGCAGTACTTC. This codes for CASSPLFYPNEQYF.

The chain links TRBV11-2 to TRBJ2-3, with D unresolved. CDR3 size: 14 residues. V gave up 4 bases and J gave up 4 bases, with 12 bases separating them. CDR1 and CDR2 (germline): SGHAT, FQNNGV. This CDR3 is CASSSYSNSDTQYF. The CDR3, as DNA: TGTGCCAGCAGCTCCTACTCCAACTCAGATACGCAGTATTTT. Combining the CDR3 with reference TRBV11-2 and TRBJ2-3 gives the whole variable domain EAGVAQSPRYKIIEKRQSVAFWCNPISGHATLYWYQQILGQGPKLLIQFQNNGVVDDSQLPKDRFSAERLKGVDSTLKIQPAKLEDSAVYLCASSSYSNSDTQYFGPGTRLTVL.

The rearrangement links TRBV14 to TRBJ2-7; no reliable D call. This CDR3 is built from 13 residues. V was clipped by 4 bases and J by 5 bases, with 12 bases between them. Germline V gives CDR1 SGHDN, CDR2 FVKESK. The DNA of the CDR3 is TGTGCCAGCAGCCGACAAGTGTTCAACGAGCAGTACTTC. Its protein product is CASSRQVFNEQYF.

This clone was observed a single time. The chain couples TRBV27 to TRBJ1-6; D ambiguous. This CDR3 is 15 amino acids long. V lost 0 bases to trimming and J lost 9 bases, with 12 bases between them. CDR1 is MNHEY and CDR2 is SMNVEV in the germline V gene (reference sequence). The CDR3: CASSLSRTRGSPLHF. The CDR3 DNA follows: TGTGCCAGCAGTTTATCTCGGACTCGTGGTTCACCCCTCCACTTT.

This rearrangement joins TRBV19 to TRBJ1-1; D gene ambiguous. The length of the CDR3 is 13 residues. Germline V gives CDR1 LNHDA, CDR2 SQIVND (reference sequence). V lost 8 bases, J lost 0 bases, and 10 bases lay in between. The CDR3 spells CASEELLNTEAFF. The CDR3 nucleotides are TGTGCCAGTGAGGAGCTCCTGAACACTGAAGCTTTCTTT.

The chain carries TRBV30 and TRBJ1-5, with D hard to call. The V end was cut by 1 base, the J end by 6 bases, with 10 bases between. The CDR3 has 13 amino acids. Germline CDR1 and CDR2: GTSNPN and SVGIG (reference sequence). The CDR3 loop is CAWSDLGSQPQHF. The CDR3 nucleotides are TGTGCCTGGAGTGATCTCGGGTCTCAGCCCCAGCATTTT.

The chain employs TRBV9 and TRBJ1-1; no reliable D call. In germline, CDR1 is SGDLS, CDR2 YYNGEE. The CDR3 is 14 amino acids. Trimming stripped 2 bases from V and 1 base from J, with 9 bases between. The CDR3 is CASSVSSQNTEAFF. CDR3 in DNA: TGTGCCAGCAGCGTGAGCTCTCAGAACACTGAAGCTTTCTTT.

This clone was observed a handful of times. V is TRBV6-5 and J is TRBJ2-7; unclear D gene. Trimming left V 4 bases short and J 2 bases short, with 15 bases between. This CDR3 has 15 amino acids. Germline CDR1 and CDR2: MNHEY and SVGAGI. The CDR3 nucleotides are TGTGCCAGCAGTTCCCGACAATCATGGGCCTACGAGCAGTACTTC. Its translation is CASSSRQSWAYEQYF.